The rows below give T cell receptor beta chains drawn from one sample of a study of early T cells in non-severe SARS-CoV-2 infection. Via MiXCR, TCRdb re-called the 5' RACE reads, giving one row per CDR3 protein. Of around 30,000 distinct CDR3 sequences listed, roughly 9.3% were seen once; the top ten hold over 10%. The sample taken for sequencing was whole blood. These receptors were collected from an adult who was a healthcare worker with PCR-confirmed SARS-CoV-2 infection or an uninfected control (not recorded which). CDR3s include the opening cysteine and the closing phenylalanine or tryptophan. The D gene is left open where the match is weak. Some rows have no size entry. The others give once, few or many, or a class for an expanded clone.

TRBJ2-3 TRBD2 many TRBV7-8 CASSPGLVGETQYF TGTGCCAGCAGCCCTGGACTAGTAGGGGAAACGCAGTATTTT
TRBJ2-3 TRBD2 many TRBV30 CAWRGLAGAVTQYF TGTGCCTGGAGGGGACTAGCGGGGGCCGTTACGCAGTATTTT
TRBJ2-7 - many TRBV11-1 CASSLALGRYEQYF TGTGCCAGCAGCTTAGCTCTCGGGCGATACGAGCAGTACTTC
TRBJ2-6 - few TRBV3-1 CASSQGQASSGANVLTF TGTGCCAGCAGCCAGGGGCAGGCTAGCTCTGGGGCCAACGTCCTGACTTTC
TRBJ1-6 - many TRBV18 CASSPAPVQGSPLHF TGTGCCAGCTCACCCGCTCCGGTTCAGGGTTCACCCCTCCACTTT
TRBJ1-2 TRBD1 many TRBV20-1 CSASNPGQLADNYGYTF TGCAGTGCTAGTAACCCGGGACAGCTGGCTGATAACTATGGCTACACCTTC
TRBJ2-3 - - TRBV12-3/TRBV12-4 CASSFTGRATDTQYF TGTGCCAGCAGTTTCACGGGTCGGGCCACAGATACGCAGTATTTT
TRBJ1-1 TRBD1 few TRBV7-2 CASAGGMTNTEAFF TGTGCCTCAGCAGGGGGCATGACGAACACTGAAGCTTTCTTT
TRBJ2-3 - many TRBV4-3 CASSQEGGRPTDTQYF TGCGCCAGCAGCCAAGAGGGCGGACGCCCCACAGATACGCAGTATTTT
TRBJ1-4 - many TRBV5-1 CASRTARDGKSEKLFF TGCGCCAGCAGGACAGCCAGGGACGGTAAGAGTGAAAAACTGTTTTTT
TRBJ2-5 - many TRBV7-2 CASSFMETQYF TGTGCCAGCAGCTTTATGGAGACCCAGTACTTC
TRBJ1-1 - many TRBV7-3 CASSFSENTEAFF TGTGCCAGCAGCTTTTCAGAAAACACTGAAGCTTTCTTT
TRBJ2-2 - - TRBV5-1 CASSFRQDPTGELFF TGCGCCAGCAGCTTCCGACAGGACCCCACCGGGGAGCTGTTTTTT
TRBJ2-3 TRBD2 few TRBV6-2/TRBV6-3 CASSSAGVIDTQYF TGTGCCAGCAGTTCCGCGGGGGTGATCGATACGCAGTATTTT
TRBJ2-2 - many TRBV4-2 CASSQDLMTGTVGGELFF TGTGCCAGCAGCCAAGACTTGATGACCGGGACCGTCGGCGGGGAGCTGTTTTTT
TRBJ2-1 - many TRBV24-1 CATSVDRTYNEQFF TGTGCCACCAGTGTCGACAGAACCTACAATGAGCAGTTCTTC